Listed below are T cell receptor beta chains from one sample, sequenced in a study of blood T cell repertoires in COVID-19. The repertoire was sequenced with immunoSEQ multiplex PCR; TCRdb's copy has only in-frame clones and lacks some. The repertoire holds around 70,000 clones, with more than 75% as singletons. Sequenced: peripheral blood. The receptors were gathered from a man aged 50 to 60 with active COVID-19. The CDR3 runs from the conserved cysteine through the conserved F or W.

v_gene,CDR3aa
TRBV4-3,CASSQWAGQGSEKLFF
TRBV18,CASSPPGLVHNEQFF
TRBV11-2,CASSLDGGLSPDTQYF
TRBV5-1,CASSFQGIDEQYF
TRBV29-1,CSVDNAGNRNEQFF
TRBV7-9,CASSLEASSTDTQYF
TRBV3-1/TRBV3-2,CASSPRGRPGELFF
TRBV6-2/TRBV6-3,CASSYGLAGLSYNEQFF
TRBV3-1/TRBV3-2,CASSRLGQGYEQYF
TRBV7-3,CASSLLGRDPDTQYF
TRBV3-1/TRBV3-2,CASRNKGGSGELFF
TRBV7-9,CASSGTSGKEQYF
TRBV9,CASSAGLLPSGANVLTF
TRBV2,CASSRSRERGNEQFF
TRBV7-2,CASTIQQGAYEQHF
TRBV5-1,CASTPDGSSYEQYF
TRBV30,CSGSSGVSYEQYF
TRBV2,CASSEGAAWPQYF
TRBV7-2,CASSLVKLIRNREKLFF
TRBV7-3,CASSLAGVATDTQYF
TRBV24-1,CATRARDRGTEAFF
TRBV14,CASSQVIAGVDEQFF
TRBV11-2,CASSPTGGGGPEQFF
TRBV27,CASSFQRGANTDTQYF
TRBV28,CASSPGEVEYF
TRBV7-3,CASSNNSGANVLTF
TRBV24-1,CATRGIGGDTEAFF
TRBV29-1,CSALGQGTNSPLHF
TRBV28,CASSSPQGWDYNEQFF
TRBV18,CASSTTEGTGWKNNEQFF
TRBV27,CASSPRDSDNEQFF
TRBV7-2,CASSIEGGGGANVLTF
TRBV5-4,CASSGRAIGSPGNTIYF